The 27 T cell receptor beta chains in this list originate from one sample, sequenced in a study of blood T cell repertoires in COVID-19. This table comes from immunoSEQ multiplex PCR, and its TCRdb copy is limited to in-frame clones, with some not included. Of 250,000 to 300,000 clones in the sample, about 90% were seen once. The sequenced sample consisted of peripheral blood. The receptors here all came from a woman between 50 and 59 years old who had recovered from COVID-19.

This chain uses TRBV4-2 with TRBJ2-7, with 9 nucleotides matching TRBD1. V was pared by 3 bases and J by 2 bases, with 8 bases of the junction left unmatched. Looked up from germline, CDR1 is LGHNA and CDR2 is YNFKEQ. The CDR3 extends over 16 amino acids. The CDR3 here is CASSQEQGARTYEQYF. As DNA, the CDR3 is TGTGCCAGCAGCCAGGAACAGGGGGCGAGAACCTACGAGCAGTACTTC.

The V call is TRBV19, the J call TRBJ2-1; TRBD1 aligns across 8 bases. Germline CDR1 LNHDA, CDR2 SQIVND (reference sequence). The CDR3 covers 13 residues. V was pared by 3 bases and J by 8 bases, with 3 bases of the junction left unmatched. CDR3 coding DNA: TGTGCCAGTAGTATTCAGGGGGCTCATGAGCAGTTCTTC. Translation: CASSIQGAHEQFF.

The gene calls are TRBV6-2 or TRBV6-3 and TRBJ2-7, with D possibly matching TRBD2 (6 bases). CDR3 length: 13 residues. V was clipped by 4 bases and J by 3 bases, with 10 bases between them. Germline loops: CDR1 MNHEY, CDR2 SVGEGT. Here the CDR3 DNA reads TGTGCCAGCAGTTGGGTCGGGAGCTACGAGCAGTACTTC. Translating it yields CASSWVGSYEQYF.

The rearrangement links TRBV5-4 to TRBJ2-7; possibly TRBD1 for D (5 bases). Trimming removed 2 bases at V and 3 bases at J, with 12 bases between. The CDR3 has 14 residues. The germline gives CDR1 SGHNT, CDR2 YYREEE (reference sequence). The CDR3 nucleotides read TGTGCCAGCAGCTTCGAACAGGCAAACTACGAGCAGTACTTC. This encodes CASSFEQANYEQYF.

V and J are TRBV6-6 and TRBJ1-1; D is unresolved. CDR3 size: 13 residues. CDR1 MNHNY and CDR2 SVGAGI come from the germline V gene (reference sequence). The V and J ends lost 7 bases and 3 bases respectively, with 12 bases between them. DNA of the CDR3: TGTGCCAGCACCGACGAGGTTTACACTGAAGCTTTCTTT. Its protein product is CASTDEVYTEAFF.

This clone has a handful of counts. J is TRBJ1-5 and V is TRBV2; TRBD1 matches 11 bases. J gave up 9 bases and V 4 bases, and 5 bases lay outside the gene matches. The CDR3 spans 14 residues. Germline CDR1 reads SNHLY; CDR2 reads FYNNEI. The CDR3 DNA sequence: TGTGCCAGCAGTGCAGCGGGACAGGGGGTGCCCCAGCATTTT. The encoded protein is CASSAAGQGVPQHF.

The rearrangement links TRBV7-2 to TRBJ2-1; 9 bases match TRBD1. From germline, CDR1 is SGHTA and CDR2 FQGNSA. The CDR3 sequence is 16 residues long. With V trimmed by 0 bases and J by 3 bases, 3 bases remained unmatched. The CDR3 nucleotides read TGTGCCAGCAGCTTAGCGGGGACAGGGTTCTACAATGAGCAGTTCTTC. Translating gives CASSLAGTGFYNEQFF.

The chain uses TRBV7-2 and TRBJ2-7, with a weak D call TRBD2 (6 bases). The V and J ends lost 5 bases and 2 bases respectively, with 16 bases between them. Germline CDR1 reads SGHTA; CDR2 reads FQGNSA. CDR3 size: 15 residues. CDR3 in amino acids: CASSTRTGDPYEQYF. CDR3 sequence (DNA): TGTGCCAGCAGCACAAGGACGGGGGACCCCTACGAGCAGTACTTC.

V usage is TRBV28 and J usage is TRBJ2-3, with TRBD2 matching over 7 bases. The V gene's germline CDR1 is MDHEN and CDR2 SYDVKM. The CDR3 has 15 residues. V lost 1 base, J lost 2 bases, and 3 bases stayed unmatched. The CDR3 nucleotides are TGTGCCAGCAGTTTATCGTGGGACTACACAGATACGCAGTATTTT. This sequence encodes CASSLSWDYTDTQYF.

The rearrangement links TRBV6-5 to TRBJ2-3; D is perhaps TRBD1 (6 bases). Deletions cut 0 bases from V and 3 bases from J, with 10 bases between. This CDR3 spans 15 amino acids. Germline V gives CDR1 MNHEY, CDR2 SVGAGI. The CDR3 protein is CASSYSQGTTDTQYF. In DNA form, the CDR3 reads TGTGCCAGCAGTTACTCTCAGGGGACAACAGATACGCAGTATTTT.

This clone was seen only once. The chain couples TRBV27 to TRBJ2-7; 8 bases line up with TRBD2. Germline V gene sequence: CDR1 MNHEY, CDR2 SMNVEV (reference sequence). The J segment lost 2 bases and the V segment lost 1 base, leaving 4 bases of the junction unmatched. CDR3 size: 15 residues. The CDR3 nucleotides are TGTGCCAGCAGTTTATATTGGCGGGAGGCCTACGAGCAGTACTTC. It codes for CASSLYWREAYEQYF.

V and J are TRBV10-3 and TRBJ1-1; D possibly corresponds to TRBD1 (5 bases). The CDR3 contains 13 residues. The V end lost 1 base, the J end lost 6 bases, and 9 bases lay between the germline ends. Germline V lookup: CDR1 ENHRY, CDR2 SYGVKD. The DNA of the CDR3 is TGTGCCATCAGTGAGTGGCAGGGCTCTGAAGCTTTCTTT. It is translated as CAISEWQGSEAFF.

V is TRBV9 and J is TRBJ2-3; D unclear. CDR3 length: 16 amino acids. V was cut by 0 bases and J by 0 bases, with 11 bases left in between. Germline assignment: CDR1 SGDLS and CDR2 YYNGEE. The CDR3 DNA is TGTGCCAGCAGCGTAGGTGCGGCATCTAGCACAGATACGCAGTATTTT. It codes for CASSVGAASSTDTQYF.

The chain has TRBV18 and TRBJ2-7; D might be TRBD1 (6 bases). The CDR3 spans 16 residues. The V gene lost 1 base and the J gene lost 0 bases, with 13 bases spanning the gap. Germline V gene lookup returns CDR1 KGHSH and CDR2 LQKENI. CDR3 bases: TGTGCCAGCTCACCACATGGGGGCATAGGCTCCTACGAGCAGTACTTC. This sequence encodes CASSPHGGIGSYEQYF.

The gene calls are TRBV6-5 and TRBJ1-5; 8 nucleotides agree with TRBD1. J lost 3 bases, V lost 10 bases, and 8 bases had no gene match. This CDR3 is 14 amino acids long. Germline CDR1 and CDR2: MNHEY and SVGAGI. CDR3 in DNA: TGTGCCACCAGGGGGACAGGACACAATCAGCCCCAGCATTTT. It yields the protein CATRGTGHNQPQHF.

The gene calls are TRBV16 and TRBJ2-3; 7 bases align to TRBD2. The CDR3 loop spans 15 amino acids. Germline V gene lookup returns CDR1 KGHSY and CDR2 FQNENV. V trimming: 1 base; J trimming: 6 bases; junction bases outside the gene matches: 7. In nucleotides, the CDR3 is TGTGCCAGCAGCCAATTAGCGAGCGGGGAGGATACGCAGTATTTT. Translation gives CASSQLASGEDTQYF.

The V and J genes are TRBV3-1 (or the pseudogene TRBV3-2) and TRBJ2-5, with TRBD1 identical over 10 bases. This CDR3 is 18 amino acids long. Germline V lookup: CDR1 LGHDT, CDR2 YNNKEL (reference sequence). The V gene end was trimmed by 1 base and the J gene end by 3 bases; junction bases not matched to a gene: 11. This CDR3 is CASSQAAFGQGEEETQYF. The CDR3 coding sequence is TGTGCCAGCAGCCAAGCTGCCTTTGGACAGGGGGAGGAAGAGACCCAGTACTTC.

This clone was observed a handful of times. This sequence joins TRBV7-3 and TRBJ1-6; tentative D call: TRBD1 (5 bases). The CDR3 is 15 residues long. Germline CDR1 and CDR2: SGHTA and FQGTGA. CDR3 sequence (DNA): TGTCCCCCGGGGGGGGTAAATCTTTATAATTCACCCCTCCACTTT. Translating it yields CPPGGVNLYNSPLHF.

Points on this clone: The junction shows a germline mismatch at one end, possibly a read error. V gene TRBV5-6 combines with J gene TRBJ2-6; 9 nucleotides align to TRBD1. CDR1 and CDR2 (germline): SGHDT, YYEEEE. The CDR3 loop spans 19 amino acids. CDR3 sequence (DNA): TGTGCCAGCAGATTGGGGCGGACAGGGGCTTTCTCTGGGGCCAACGTCCTGACTTTC. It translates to CASRLGRTGAFSGANVLTF.

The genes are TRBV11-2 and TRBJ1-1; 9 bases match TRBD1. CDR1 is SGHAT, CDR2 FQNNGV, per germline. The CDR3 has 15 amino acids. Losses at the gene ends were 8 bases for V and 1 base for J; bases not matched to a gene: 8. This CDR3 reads CASLVTGGWNTEAFF. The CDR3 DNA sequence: TGTGCCAGCTTGGTGACAGGGGGATGGAACACTGAAGCTTTCTTT.

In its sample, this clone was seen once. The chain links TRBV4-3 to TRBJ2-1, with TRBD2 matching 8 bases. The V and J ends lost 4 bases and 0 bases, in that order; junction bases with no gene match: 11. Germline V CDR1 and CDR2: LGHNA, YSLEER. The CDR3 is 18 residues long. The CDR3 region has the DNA TGCGCCAGCAGCCTCGGTCCGCTAAGCGGGAGCTCCTACAATGAGCAGTTCTTC. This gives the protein CASSLGPLSGSSYNEQFF.

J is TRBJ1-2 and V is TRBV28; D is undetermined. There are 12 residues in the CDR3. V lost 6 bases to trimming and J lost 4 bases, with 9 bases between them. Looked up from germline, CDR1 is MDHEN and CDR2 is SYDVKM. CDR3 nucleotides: TGTGCCAGCAGCCCCCCGAGCTATGGCTACACCTTC. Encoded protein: CASSPPSYGYTF.

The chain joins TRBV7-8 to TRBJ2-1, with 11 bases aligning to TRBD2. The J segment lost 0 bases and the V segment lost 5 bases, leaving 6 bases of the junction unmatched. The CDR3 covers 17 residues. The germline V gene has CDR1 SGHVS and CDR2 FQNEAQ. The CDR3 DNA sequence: TGTGCCAGCAGCATTAGCGGGAGGGTGGTCTCCTACAATGAGCAGTTCTTC. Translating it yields CASSISGRVVSYNEQFF.

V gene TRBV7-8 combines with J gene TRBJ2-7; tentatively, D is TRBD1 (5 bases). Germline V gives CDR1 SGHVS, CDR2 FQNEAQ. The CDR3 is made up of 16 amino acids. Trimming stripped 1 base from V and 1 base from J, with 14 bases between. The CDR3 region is CASSLDFAGLSYEQYF. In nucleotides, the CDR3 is TGTGCCAGCAGCTTAGACTTCGCAGGGCTTTCCTACGAGCAGTACTTC.

CDR3 coding DNA: TGTGCCAGCATGCCCGGGACAGGGATAGGTGAAGCTTTCTTT. This gives the protein CASMPGTGIGEAFF. The chain uses TRBV6-6 and TRBJ1-1, with TRBD1 matching 9 bases. CDR1 and CDR2 from the germline V gene are MNHNY and SVGAGI (reference sequence). The CDR3 length is 14 residues. The V gene end was trimmed by 7 bases and the J gene end by 7 bases; junction bases not matched to a gene: 10.

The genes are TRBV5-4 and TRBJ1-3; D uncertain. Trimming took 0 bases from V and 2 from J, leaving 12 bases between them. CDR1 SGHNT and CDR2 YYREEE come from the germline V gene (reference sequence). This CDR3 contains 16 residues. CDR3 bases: TGTGCCAGCAGCTTGGGGAGGAGTAACCCTGGAAACACCATATATTTT. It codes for CASSLGRSNPGNTIYF.

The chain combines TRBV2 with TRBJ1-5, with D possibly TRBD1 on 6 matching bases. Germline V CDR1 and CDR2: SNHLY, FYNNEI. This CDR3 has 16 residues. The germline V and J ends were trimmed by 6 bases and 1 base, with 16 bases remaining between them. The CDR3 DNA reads TGTGCCAGCAGATTACAGGGTCTGAGAAGCAATCAGCCCCAGCATTTT. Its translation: CASRLQGLRSNQPQHF.